Listed here are 30 T cell receptor beta chains from one sample, sequenced in a study of OX40 agonist ivuxolimab in advanced cancers. TCRdb's copy holds only in-frame clones and misses some; the assay was immunoSEQ multiplex PCR. In the table there are over 30,000 clones, around 80% of which are singletons. The sequenced sample was CD4+ or CD8+ T cells sorted from blood, obtained in a trial of the OX40 agonist ivuxolimab. Receptors were obtained from an adult with an advanced solid tumor such as melanoma, head and neck, liver or kidney cancer.

This clone was found once. The chain recombines TRBV7-9 with TRBJ2-1; 7 bases are a match to TRBD1. Germline CDR1 reads SEHNR; CDR2 reads FQNEAQ (reference sequence). The CDR3 is 15 residues long. Unmatched junction bases numbered 9, after V lost 5 bases and J lost 5 bases. The CDR3 reads CASSPPTTGNNEQFF. DNA of the CDR3: TGTGCCAGCAGCCCACCCACGACAGGGAACAATGAGCAGTTCTTC.

CDR3 sequence (DNA): TGTGCCAGCAGTTACTCGATAACCGGTGAGCAGTTCTTC. It codes for CASSYSITGEQFF. The chain is built from TRBV6-6 and TRBJ2-1; D not resolved. The CDR3 spans 13 residues. In germline, CDR1 is MNHNY, CDR2 SVGAGI (reference sequence). V lost 0 bases and J 9 bases, leaving 9 bases between the germline ends.

The gene calls are TRBV9 and TRBJ2-1; possibly TRBD1 for D (5 bases). CDR1 and CDR2 from the germline V gene are SGDLS and YYNGEE. This CDR3 has 13 residues. V was clipped by 3 bases and J by 8 bases, with 12 bases between them. CDR3 protein: CASSALGVDEQFF. The DNA for the CDR3 is TGTGCCAGCAGCGCCCTAGGGGTCGATGAGCAGTTCTTC.

V is TRBV4-1 and J is TRBJ1-4; weak D call: TRBD1 (5 bases). Germline CDR1 and CDR2: MGHRA and YSYEKL. Trimming left V 0 bases short and J 11 bases short, with 13 bases between. This CDR3 has 14 amino acids. CDR3 sequence (DNA): TGCGCCAGCAGCCAAGAGGGACCCGGGGGGAAACTGTTTTTT. The encoded protein is CASSQEGPGGKLFF.

Within the sample, this clone is medium-sized. V is TRBV30 and J is TRBJ1-2; D gene unclear. Trimming left V 2 bases short and J 7 bases short, with 11 bases between. This CDR3 has 12 amino acids. Germline assignment: CDR1 GTSNPN and CDR2 SVGIG (reference sequence). CDR3 coding DNA: TGTGCCTGGAGTTCGGCTGTGGGTGGCTACACCTTC. Translating gives CAWSSAVGGYTF.

The chain has TRBV27 and TRBJ2-7, with TRBD1 matching 9 bases. This CDR3 region has 14 residues. The J segment lost 4 bases and the V segment lost 6 bases, leaving 7 bases of the junction unmatched. Germline CDR1 reads MNHEY; CDR2 reads SMNVEV (reference sequence). CDR3 sequence (DNA): TGTGCCAGCAGGATCGGGACAGGGCAGTACGAGCAGTACTTC. It translates to CASRIGTGQYEQYF.

The J gene is TRBJ2-2, the V gene TRBV27; 14 bases are shared with TRBD2. CDR1 and CDR2 (germline): MNHEY, SMNVEV (reference sequence). Trimming removed 7 bases from V and 7 bases from J; junction bases left unmatched: 20. CDR3 length equals 20 residues. CDR3 region: CASNSMGPGLAGARDGELFF. DNA of the CDR3: TGTGCCAGCAACTCTATGGGCCCGGGACTAGCGGGAGCACGGGACGGGGAGCTGTTTTTT.

V usage is TRBV4-2 and J usage is TRBJ2-5; D gene ambiguous. Trimming shortened V by 5 bases and J by 2 bases, and 9 bases separated the two germline ends. Germline-derived CDR1 and CDR2 are LGHNA and YNFKEQ. This CDR3 has 13 amino acids. In DNA form, the CDR3 reads TGTGCCAGCAGCTTTAGAGTTCAAGAGACCCAGTACTTC. It yields the protein CASSFRVQETQYF.

The chain combines TRBV30 with TRBJ1-5; 7 nucleotides align to TRBD1. J gave up 1 base and V 1 base, and 7 bases lay outside the gene matches. The CDR3 covers 16 residues. Germline CDR1 and CDR2: GTSNPN and SVGIG (reference sequence). The CDR3 DNA is TGTGCCTGGAGTGCAGAGACAGGGAGAAGCAATCAGCCCCAGCATTTT. It codes for CAWSAETGRSNQPQHF.

The chain combines TRBV4-2 with TRBJ2-7; 8 bases are shared with TRBD2. The CDR3 covers 17 residues. Losses at the gene ends were 0 bases for V and 6 bases for J; bases not matched to a gene: 13. Germline loops: CDR1 LGHNA, CDR2 YNFKEQ. CDR3 DNA: TGTGCCAGCAGCCAAGATCCGCCGGGGGGGCTGAGGGGCGAGCAGTACTTC. Residues: CASSQDPPGGLRGEQYF.

The chain combines TRBV7-8 with TRBJ2-7; unclear D gene. The CDR3 runs to 16 residues. Germline V gene data show CDR1 as SGHVS and CDR2 as FQNEAQ. Trimming stripped 4 bases from V and 3 bases from J, with 19 bases between. The CDR3: CASSYSSGPNNYEQYF. CDR3 sequence (DNA): TGTGCCAGCAGCTACTCTTCGGGCCCAAATAACTACGAGCAGTACTTC.

The rearrangement uses TRBV7-9 and TRBJ1-1; D is possibly TRBD1 (5 bases). Germline-derived CDR1 and CDR2 are SEHNR and FQNEAQ (reference sequence). V lost 3 bases and J 0 bases, leaving 8 bases between the germline ends. This CDR3 spans 14 amino acids. CDR3 loop: CASSFEGMNTEAFF. The CDR3 nucleotides read TGTGCCAGCAGCTTCGAGGGGATGAACACTGAAGCTTTCTTT.

The V and J genes are TRBV10-1 and TRBJ2-1, with 7 positions matching TRBD1. The V gene's germline CDR1 is WNHNN and CDR2 SYGVQD (reference sequence). The J segment lost 7 bases and the V segment lost 4 bases, leaving 4 bases of the junction unmatched. The CDR3 runs 13 residues. The CDR3 loop reads CASSATGLNEQFF. DNA for the CDR3: TGCGCCAGCAGTGCGACAGGGCTGAATGAGCAGTTCTTC.

The V call is TRBV2, the J call TRBJ1-5; D remains ambiguous. The germline V gene has CDR1 SNHLY and CDR2 FYNNEI. The CDR3 is 13 residues long. Trimming removed 4 bases from V and 2 bases from J, with 6 bases in between. The CDR3 is CASSGGGNQPQHF. The CDR3, as DNA: TGTGCCAGCAGTGGGGGAGGCAATCAGCCCCAGCATTTT. The full variable domain, with the rest looked up from reference TRBV2 and TRBJ1-5, is EPEVTQTPSHQVTQMGQEVILRCVPISNHLYFYWYRQILGQKVEFLVSFYNNEISEKSEIFDDQFSVERPDGSNFTLKIRSTKLEDSAMYFCASSGGGNQPQHFGDGTRLSIL.

The CDR3 spells CASSDRDRVAVNYGYTF. The CDR3 nucleotides are TGTGCCAGCAGCGACCGGGACAGGGTCGCTGTTAACTATGGCTACACCTTC. The rearrangement links TRBV9 to TRBJ1-2; 9 nucleotides align to TRBD1. Germline V CDR1 and CDR2: SGDLS, YYNGEE. With V trimmed by 3 bases and J by 1 base, 10 bases remained unmatched. CDR3 length: 17 amino acids.

The gene calls are TRBV6-5 and TRBJ1-3; D might be TRBD1 (6 bases). The CDR3 is 15 amino acids. Germline V gene lookup returns CDR1 MNHEY and CDR2 SVGAGI. V was clipped by 6 bases and J by 4 bases, with 16 bases between them. The CDR3 DNA reads as TGTGCCAGCAGATCCGACCCTAGGGGGGGAAACACCATATATTTT. Its protein product is CASRSDPRGGNTIYF.

This clone was counted only a few times. V and J are TRBV5-4 and TRBJ2-7; tentative D call: TRBD1 (6 bases). The CDR3 has 14 residues. Trimming took off 0 bases at V and 6 bases at J, with 13 bases between the two ends. Germline V CDR1 and CDR2: SGHNT, YYREEE (reference sequence). This CDR3 is CASSLGGNRAEQYF. CDR3 nucleotides: TGTGCCAGCAGCTTGGGGGGGAACAGGGCCGAGCAGTACTTC. Using reference TRBV5-4 and TRBJ2-7 for the parts outside the CDR3, the full variable domain is ETGVTQSPTHLIKTRGQQVTLRCSSQSGHNTVSWYQQALGQGPQFIFQYYREEENGRGNFPPRFSGLQFPNYSSELNVNALELDDSALYLCASSLGGNRAEQYFGPGTRLTVT.

The gene calls are TRBV21-1 and TRBJ2-2; TRBD2, the table's D call, lacks a check against the DNA. TRBV21-1 is a pseudogene. The CDR3 covers 14 residues. The CDR3 protein is CASSTSLRTGELFF. CDR3 bases: TGTGCCAGCAGCACGAGCTTGAGAACCGGGGAGCTGTTTTTT.

The chain links TRBV12-5 to TRBJ2-1; maybe TRBD2 (6 bases). Germline V lookup: CDR1 LGHNT, CDR2 FRNRAP. The germline V and J ends were trimmed by 6 bases and 1 base, with 10 bases remaining between them. The CDR3 length is 14 residues. CDR3 coding DNA: TGTGCTAGTGGCTTCGGGGGATCCTACAATGAGCAGTTCTTC. Translating it yields CASGFGGSYNEQFF. The full variable domain, its missing parts supplied by reference TRBV12-5 and TRBJ2-1, is DARVTQTPRHKVTEMGQEVTMRCQPILGHNTVFWYRQTMMQGLELLAYFRNRAPLDDSGMPKDRFSAEMPDATLATLKIQPSEPRDSAVYFCASGFGGSYNEQFFGPGTRLTVL.

This clone was seen once. CDR3 coding DNA: TGTGCCAGCAGCGCCCGGGACAGAAATTGGAATGAGCAGTTCTTC. It yields the protein CASSARDRNWNEQFF. The chain employs TRBV7-2 and TRBJ2-1; 7 nucleotides match TRBD1. Germline assignment: CDR1 SGHTA and CDR2 FQGNSA. The V segment lost 5 bases and the J segment 7 bases; nucleotides outside the gene matches: 11. The CDR3 length is 15 residues.

This chain connects TRBV10-3 to TRBJ2-1; TRBD2 matches 7 bases. Germline V lookup: CDR1 ENHRY, CDR2 SYGVKD. Trimming removed 6 bases from V and 2 bases from J; junction bases left unmatched: 10. This CDR3 spans 16 amino acids. The CDR3 DNA reads as TGTGCCATCAGCCCGTGGCGGGAGCCACCCTACAATGAGCAGTTCTTC. Its translation is CAISPWREPPYNEQFF.

The V call is TRBV11-2, the J call TRBJ1-1, with no clear D. Per germline, CDR1 SGHAT and CDR2 FQNNGV. V dropped 3 bases and J dropped 9 bases, with 11 bases sitting between them. The CDR3 extends over 12 amino acids. The CDR3 DNA reads as TGTGCCAGCAGCTTGAGTAACTTAAAAGCTTTCTTT. This sequence encodes CASSLSNLKAFF.

The genes are TRBV29-1 and TRBJ2-1; 9 bases are shared with TRBD1. This CDR3 spans 15 amino acids. Germline V lookup: CDR1 SQVTM, CDR2 ANQGSEA. V lost 6 bases, J lost 8 bases, and 14 bases stayed unmatched. The CDR3 spells CSVISGTGTGYEQFF. The CDR3 nucleotides read TGCAGCGTCATTTCGGGGACCGGGACAGGGTATGAGCAGTTCTTC.

This sequence joins TRBV11-2 and TRBJ1-2, with D uncertain. The germline gives CDR1 SGHAT, CDR2 FQNNGV. V was cut by 6 bases and J by 5 bases, with 13 bases left in between. CDR3 length: 13 residues. The CDR3: CASRPGVGYGYTF. DNA for the CDR3: TGTGCCAGCAGGCCCGGAGTGGGATATGGCTACACCTTC.

The V call is TRBV15, the J call TRBJ2-1; D not resolved. Per germline, CDR1 LNHNV and CDR2 YYDKDF (reference sequence). CDR3 length: 12 amino acids. V was pared by 2 bases and J by 9 bases, with 8 bases between. CDR3 amino acids: CATSRWSGEQFF. The CDR3 nucleotides are TGTGCCACCAGCAGATGGAGTGGTGAGCAGTTCTTC. Complete variable domain (other parts from reference TRBV15 and TRBJ2-1): DAMVIQNPRYQVTQFGKPVTLSCSQTLNHNVMYWYQQKSSQAPKLLFHYYDKDFNNEADTPDNFQSRRPNTSFCFLDIRSPGLGDTAMYLCATSRWSGEQFFGPGTRLTVL.

The rearrangement links TRBV11-2 to TRBJ2-2, with D possibly matching TRBD1 (5 bases). The germline gives CDR1 SGHAT, CDR2 FQNNGV. Trimming pared 8 bases from V and 4 bases from J, leaving 8 bases between. The CDR3 extends over 12 amino acids. CDR3 sequence: CASDRLTGELFF. The CDR3 nucleotides read TGTGCCAGCGACAGACTCACCGGGGAGCTGTTTTTT. The whole variable domain, remainder taken from reference TRBV11-2 and TRBJ2-2, is EAGVAQSPRYKIIEKRQSVAFWCNPISGHATLYWYQQILGQGPKLLIQFQNNGVVDDSQLPKDRFSAERLKGVDSTLKIQPAKLEDSAVYLCASDRLTGELFFGEGSRLTVL.

The chain joins TRBV7-9 to TRBJ2-1; tentatively, D is TRBD1 (7 bases). Trimming cost V 5 bases and J 5 bases, with 16 bases left between them. CDR3 length: 15 amino acids. Germline V gene lookup returns CDR1 SEHNR and CDR2 FQNEAQ (reference sequence). CDR3 in DNA: TGTGCCAGCAGCCACTATCAGGGGGGACACAATGAGCAGTTCTTC. Translation gives CASSHYQGGHNEQFF.

This sequence joins TRBV7-9 and TRBJ1-1, with a tentative D call TRBD1 (6 bases). With 4 bases removed from V and 4 bases from J, the gap between germline ends came to 13 bases. The CDR3 runs 14 residues. Per germline, CDR1 SEHNR and CDR2 FQNEAQ (reference sequence). CDR3 protein: CASSYNRVSTEAFF. The CDR3 coding sequence is TGTGCCAGCAGCTACAACAGGGTTTCCACTGAAGCTTTCTTT.

This clone occurred once. V gene TRBV11-2 combines with J gene TRBJ1-5; D gene uncertain. Germline CDR1 SGHAT, CDR2 FQNNGV. The germline V and J ends were trimmed by 4 bases and 7 bases, with 14 bases remaining between them. The CDR3 sequence is 14 residues long. The CDR3 sequence: CASSSSQVRQPQHF. In DNA form, the CDR3 reads TGTGCCAGCAGCTCCTCTCAGGTGAGGCAGCCCCAGCATTTT.

This rearrangement joins TRBV6-6 to TRBJ1-1; weak D call: TRBD1 (6 bases). This CDR3 is 13 amino acids long. V lost 7 bases to trimming and J lost 5 bases, with 14 bases between them. Germline lookup yields CDR1 MNHNY and CDR2 SVGAGI (reference sequence). The CDR3 sequence is CASKIQGGTEAFF. CDR3 coding DNA: TGTGCCAGCAAGATACAGGGTGGGACTGAAGCTTTCTTT.